This is a list of T cell receptor beta chains from one sample in a study of T-cell reconstitution after alpha-beta-depleted transplantation in children. TCRdb recomputed calls from the PCR reads with MiXCR, one row per CDR3 protein. The table lists 350,000 to 500,000 distinct CDR3 sequences, about 40% of them singletons, with under 35% in the top ten. The sample in question was PBMCs, obtained before TCRalphabeta/CD19-depleted stem cell transplant. Receptor source: a girl aged 2 to 10 with aplastic anemia, due to receive a stem cell transplant. Each CDR3 is given with its conserved first and last residue. D genes are given only for firm matches. Size is omitted from some rows. Given values are once, few, many or a class for expanded clones.

TRBV18	16	TRBJ2-1	TRBD2	-	CASSREGSSSYNEQFF	TGTGCCAGCTCACGGGAGGGTTCAAGCTCCTACAATGAGCAGTTCTTC
TRBV9	15	TRBJ2-7	TRBD1	-	CASSPTPTGWHEQYF	TGTGCCAGCAGCCCTACACCGACAGGGTGGCACGAGCAGTACTTC
TRBV18	14	TRBJ1-2	-	many	CASSPGRNSYGYTF	TGTGCCAGCTCACCAGGAAGGAACAGCTATGGCTACACCTTC
TRBV20-1	11	TRBJ2-1	-	-	CSARGAPGKFF	TGCAGTGCTAGGGGGGCCCCGGGAAAGTTCTTC
TRBV5-6	16	TRBJ2-3	TRBD2	many	CASSFLGLGSTDTQYF	TGTGCCAGCAGCTTTCTCGGACTAGGTAGCACAGATACGCAGTATTTT
TRBV20-1	12	TRBJ1-2	TRBD1	-	CSARRTGVGYTF	TGCAGTGCTAGACGGACAGGGGTCGGCTACACCTTC
TRBV5-1	13	TRBJ1-1	-	many	CASRPFLNTEAFF	TGCGCCAGCAGGCCCTTTTTGAACACTGAAGCTTTCTTT
TRBV7-2	16	TRBJ1-2	TRBD1	many	CASSLGQGEPNYGYTF	TGTGCCAGCAGCTTAGGCCAGGGGGAACCTAACTATGGCTACACCTTC
TRBV15	15	TRBJ1-2	-	-	CATSKAYETNYGYTF	TGTGCCACCAGCAAGGCATACGAGACAAACTATGGCTACACCTTC
TRBV20-1	15	TRBJ1-5	-	-	CSARRDRYGNQPQHF	TGCAGTGCTAGACGTGACAGGTATGGCAATCAGCCCCAGCATTTT
TRBV28	15	TRBJ2-7	-	-	CASSLGGARSYEQYF	TGTGCCAGCAGTTTAGGGGGGGCGCGCTCCTACGAGCAGTACTTC
TRBV20-1	15	TRBJ2-5	TRBD2	-	CSARDPGTSWKTQYF	TGCAGTGCTAGAGATCCCGGGACTAGCTGGAAGACCCAGTACTTC
TRBV27	10	TRBJ2-5	-	many	CASSPGTQYF	TGTGCCAGCAGTCCAGGGACCCAGTACTTC
TRBV29-1	12	TRBJ2-1	-	-	CSLVSLRDEQFF	TGCAGTCTTGTGTCCTTGAGGGATGAGCAGTTCTTC
TRBV20-1	14	TRBJ2-6	-	-	CSASTFLGANVLTF	TGCAGTGCATCGACTTTCCTTGGGGCCAACGTCCTGACTTTC
TRBV2	17	TRBJ2-2	TRBD2	few	CASSSRTSGRYTGELFF	TGTGCCAGCAGTTCCAGGACTAGCGGGAGATACACCGGGGAGCTGTTTTTT
TRBV20-1	14	TRBJ2-1	-	-	CSAPGISPYNEQFF	TGCAGTGCGCCAGGGATCTCACCCTACAATGAGCAGTTCTTC
TRBV6-5	16	TRBJ2-2	TRBD2	once	CASSYGRGSGTGELFF	TGTGCCAGCAGTTACGGGCGGGGGAGTGGCACCGGGGAGCTGTTTTTT
TRBV7-8	15	TRBJ1-1	TRBD1	many	CASLAGTGAPLSAFF	TGTGCCAGCTTAGCAGGGACAGGAGCCCCATTGTCGGCTTTCTTT
TRBV4-2	16	TRBJ2-1	TRBD2	-	CASSQDERGGYNEQFF	TGTGCCAGCAGCCAAGACGAGCGGGGGGGGTACAATGAGCAGTTCTTC
TRBV5-1	17	TRBJ2-3	TRBD2	-	CASSLAFRSGRPDTQYF	TGCGCCAGCAGCTTGGCCTTTCGTAGCGGGAGACCAGATACGCAGTATTTT
TRBV9	15	TRBJ2-7	TRBD2	-	CASSVDLREGYEQYF	TGTGCCAGCAGCGTAGACTTGCGGGAGGGGTACGAGCAGTACTTC
TRBV20-1	14	TRBJ2-5	TRBD1	few	CSAPPGQGLGTQYF	TGCAGTGCTCCCCCGGGACAGGGATTGGGGACCCAGTACTTC
TRBV5-1	14	TRBJ2-2	TRBD1	-	CASSGTGATGELFF	TGCGCCAGCAGTGGGACAGGGGCCACCGGGGAGCTGTTTTTT
TRBV27	14	TRBJ2-7	TRBD1	-	CATGTGVKDYEQYF	TGTGCCACCGGGACAGGGGTCAAAGACTACGAGCAGTACTTC
TRBV18	16	TRBJ1-4	TRBD1	few	CASSPQGQGPNEKLFF	TGTGCCAGCTCACCACAGGGACAGGGACCTAATGAAAAACTGTTTTTT
TRBV9	15	TRBJ2-1	-	few	CASSVGLARNNEQFF	TGTGCCAGCAGCGTTGGGCTAGCGAGGAACAATGAGCAGTTCTTC
TRBV29-1	14	TRBJ2-5	TRBD2	-	CSVPPPSGQETQYF	TGCAGCGTTCCACCCCCTAGCGGCCAAGAGACCCAGTACTTC
TRBV27	18	TRBJ1-4	-	-	CASSLIGRSRTTNEKLFF	TGTGCCAGCAGTTTAATCGGGAGGTCGAGGACAACTAATGAAAAACTGTTTTTT
TRBV6-1	14	TRBJ1-2	-	many	CASSHPTGFGGYTF	TGTGCCAGCAGCCACCCCACAGGGTTTGGGGGCTACACCTTC
TRBV6-5	14	TRBJ1-3	TRBD1	few	CASRLTGAGNTIYF	TGTGCCAGCAGACTGACAGGGGCTGGAAACACCATATATTTT
TRBV28	13	TRBJ2-1	-	-	CASSSPIGNEQFF	TGTGCCAGCAGTTCCCCAATCGGTAATGAGCAGTTCTTC